What follows is one TCR beta chain and its context. There is no known antigen for this receptor. The final CDR3 position lacks the conserved phenylalanine or tryptophan, pointing to a likely read error. This specimen belongs to a study of CD8+CD57+ T cells in acquired aplastic anemia (dated by TCRdb to the late 2010s). Some background on the complete study: On average, sorted CD4+ and CD8+ cells yielded about 3 ug of extracted DNA, with a range of roughly 0.18 to 27.4 ug. Healthy donor samples averaged roughly 9.8 million reads for CD4+ and 11 million to 12 million for CD8+ cells.

TCR repertoires of sorted CD4+ and CD8+ blood T cells from severe aplastic anemia patients and healthy subjects were deep-sequenced in the study. Ficoll-Paque density gradient centrifugation was used to isolate peripheral blood mononuclear cells. Before DNA extraction, CD4+ and CD8+ T cells were sorted with FACS or magnetic beads. TCR beta VDJ combination and CDR3 sequence profiling used genomic DNA as the template. TCR repertoire sequencing was run on an Illumina HiSeq 2000. The study's own analysis went as follows. TRBV/TRBJ rearrangement plots, CDR3 size and DJ length profiles, and Simpson's diversity index were used to assess repertoires. The immunodominant clone was defined as the most abundant DNA sequence in deep sequencing data. CDR3 amino acid sequences were checked for sharing across subjects and were also compared against the VDJdb database and published repertoires. TCRdb reran the public reads through fastp at Q25 and MiXCR, keeping productive beta chains. Each entry is one CDR3 protein sequence, shown with its most common DNA and genes. TCRdb's processing, not the study's, gives the V and J calls here. Here the sample has hundreds of thousands of distinct CDR3 sequences; 60% to 80% occur a single time. The ten most abundant clones make up less than 4% of the sample.

The CDR3 comprises 10 residues, both ends counted. The CDR3 DNA has 30 bases and is translated from base 1. CDR1 DFQATT and CDR2 SNEGSKA were looked up in the germline V gene (reference sequence). General conclusions and limits of the study: Twenty-nine CD8+ CDR3 sequences were shared between patients and controls but appeared highly expressed in patients and within their immunodominant clones. CD8+ Simpson's diversity did not differ significantly between patients and healthy controls (P=0.060).

In this chain, TRBV20-1 is recombined with TRBJ1-1; the best D guess is TRBD1, with 5 bases matching. This receptor was identified in a human donor in good health, serving as a control. The specimen sequenced was sorted CD4+, CD8+, or CD8+CD57+ T cells (not recorded which) from PBMCs. The CDR3 is CSVLGAGAFV. Read as DNA, the sequence is TGCAGCGTTTTAGGGGCAGGAGCTTTCGTT.